This T cell receptor (beta chain) was sequenced during a study of blood T cell repertoires in COVID-19. On the study more broadly: Samples representing acute and convalescent COVID-19 were sourced from the United States, Italy and Spain. PBMCs, B-cell-depleted T cells, or T cells were the source of the cDNA or gDNA that made up the material.

In the study's own analysis: Amplification from reference gene primers served as the basis for estimated nucleated cell counts. Data came from immunoSEQ multiplex PCR; TCRdb stores just in-frame clones and leaves some out. V, J and clone size were drawn from that table, and D and trimming were deduced from the DNA. The sample holds fewer than 250,000 clones; around 82% are singletons and the top ten take approximately 4.8%. V was shortened by 1 base and J by 5 bases, with 15 bases between the two germline ends. Germline V CDR1 and CDR2: SGHRS, YFSETQ. The CDR3 loop spans 15 amino acids. This clone has a handful of counts.

Sample: peripheral blood. The rearrangement links TRBV5-1 to TRBJ2-5; the D gene is possibly TRBD1 (6 bases). This TCR came from a woman between 65 and 79 years old with acute or convalescent COVID-19. CDR3 DNA sequence: TGCGCCAGCAGCTTGAACGCAGGGGTGGGGGAGACCCAGTACTTC. Translating it yields CASSLNAGVGETQYF.